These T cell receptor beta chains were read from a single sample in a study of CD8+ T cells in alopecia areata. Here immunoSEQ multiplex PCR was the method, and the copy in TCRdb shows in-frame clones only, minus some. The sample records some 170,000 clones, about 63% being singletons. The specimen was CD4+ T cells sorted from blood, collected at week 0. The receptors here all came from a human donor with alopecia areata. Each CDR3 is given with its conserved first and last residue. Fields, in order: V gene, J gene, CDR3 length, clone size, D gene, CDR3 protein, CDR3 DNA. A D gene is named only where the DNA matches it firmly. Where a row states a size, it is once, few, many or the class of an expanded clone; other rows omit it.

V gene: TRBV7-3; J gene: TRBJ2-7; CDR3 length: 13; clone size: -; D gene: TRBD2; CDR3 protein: CASSPYLAGEQYF; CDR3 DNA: TGTGCCAGCAGCCCCTATTTAGCGGGCGAGCAGTACTTC
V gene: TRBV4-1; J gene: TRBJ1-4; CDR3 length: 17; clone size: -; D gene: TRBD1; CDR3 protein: CASSQERATQGNEKLFF; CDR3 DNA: TGCGCCAGCAGCCAAGAAAGGGCCACACAGGGGAATGAAAAACTGTTTTTT
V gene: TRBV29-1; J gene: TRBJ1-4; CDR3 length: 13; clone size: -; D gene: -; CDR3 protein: CSAVRAGGEKLFF; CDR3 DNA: TGCAGCGCTGTCCGGGCCGGGGGTGAAAAACTGTTTTTT
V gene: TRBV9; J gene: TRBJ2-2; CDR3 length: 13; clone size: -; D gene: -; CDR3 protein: CASSVGGPGELFF; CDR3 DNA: TGTGCCAGCAGCGTAGGGGGTCCCGGGGAGCTGTTTTTT
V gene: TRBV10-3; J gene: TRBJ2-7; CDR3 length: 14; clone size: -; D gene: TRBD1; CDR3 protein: CASMEGQAAYEQYF; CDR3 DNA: TGTGCCTCAATGGAAGGACAGGCAGCTTACGAGCAGTACTTC
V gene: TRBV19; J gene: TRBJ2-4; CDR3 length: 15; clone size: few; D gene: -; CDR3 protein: CASSIKGLAKNIQYF; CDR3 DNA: TGTGCCAGTAGTATTAAGGGGCTAGCCAAAAACATTCAGTACTTC
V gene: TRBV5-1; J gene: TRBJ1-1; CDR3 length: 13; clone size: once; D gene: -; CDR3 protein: CASSPEGYTEAFF; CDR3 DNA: TGCGCCAGCAGCCCGGAGGGGTACACTGAAGCTTTCTTT
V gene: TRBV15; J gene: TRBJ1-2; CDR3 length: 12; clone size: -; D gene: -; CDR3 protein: CATSRDQFTLTF; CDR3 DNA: TGTGCCACCAGCAGAGATCAGTTTACACTTACCTTC
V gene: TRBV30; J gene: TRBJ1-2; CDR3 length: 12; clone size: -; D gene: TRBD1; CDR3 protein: CAHGQGIYGYTF; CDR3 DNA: TGTGCCCATGGACAGGGGATCTATGGCTACACCTTC
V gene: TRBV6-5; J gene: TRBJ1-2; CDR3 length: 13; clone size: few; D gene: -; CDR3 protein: CASGGEQLGGYTF; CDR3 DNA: TGTGCCAGCGGCGGGGAACAACTGGGTGGCTACACCTTC
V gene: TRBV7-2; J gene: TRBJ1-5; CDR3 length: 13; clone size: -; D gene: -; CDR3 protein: CASSLVQGQPQHF; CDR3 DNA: TGTGCCAGCAGCTTAGTCCAGGGTCAGCCCCAGCATTTT
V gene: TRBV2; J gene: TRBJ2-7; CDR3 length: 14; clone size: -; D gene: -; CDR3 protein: CASSGGSPSLPQWF; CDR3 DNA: TGTGCCAGCAGTGGTGGCAGCCCAAGCCTTCCCCAGTGGTTC
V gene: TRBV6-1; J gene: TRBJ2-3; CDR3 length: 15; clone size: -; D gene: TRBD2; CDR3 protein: CASSERAAGGDTQYF; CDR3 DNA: TGTGCCAGCAGTGAAAGGGCGGCGGGGGGAGATACGCAGTATTTT
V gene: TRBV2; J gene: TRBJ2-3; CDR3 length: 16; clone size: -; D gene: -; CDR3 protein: CASRARVAVGTDTQYF; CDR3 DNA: TGTGCCAGCAGGGCCAGGGTAGCGGTTGGCACAGATACGCAGTATTTT
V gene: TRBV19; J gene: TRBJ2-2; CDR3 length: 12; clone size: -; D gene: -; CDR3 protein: CASTDRETELFF; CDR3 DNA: TGTGCCAGTACCGATAGAGAGACAGAGCTGTTTTTT
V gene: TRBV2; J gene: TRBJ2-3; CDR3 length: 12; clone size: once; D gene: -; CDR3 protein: CASSNQGIAQYF; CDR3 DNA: TGTGCCAGCAGTAACCAGGGTATCGCGCAGTATTTT
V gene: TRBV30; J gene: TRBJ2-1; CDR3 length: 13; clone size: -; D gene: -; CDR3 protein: CAWSVAAYNEQFF; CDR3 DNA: TGTGCCTGGAGTGTGGCGGCCTACAATGAGCAGTTCTTC
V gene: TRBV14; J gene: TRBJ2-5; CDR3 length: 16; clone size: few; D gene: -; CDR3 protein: CASSRGLNLLGETQYF; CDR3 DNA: TGTGCCAGCAGCCGAGGGCTGAACTTACTGGGAGAGACCCAGTACTTC
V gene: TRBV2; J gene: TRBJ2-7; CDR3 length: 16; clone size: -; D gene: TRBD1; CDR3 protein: CASSLYAGTGGKEQYF; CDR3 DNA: TGTGCCAGCAGCCTGTATGCGGGGACAGGGGGGAAGGAGCAGTACTTC